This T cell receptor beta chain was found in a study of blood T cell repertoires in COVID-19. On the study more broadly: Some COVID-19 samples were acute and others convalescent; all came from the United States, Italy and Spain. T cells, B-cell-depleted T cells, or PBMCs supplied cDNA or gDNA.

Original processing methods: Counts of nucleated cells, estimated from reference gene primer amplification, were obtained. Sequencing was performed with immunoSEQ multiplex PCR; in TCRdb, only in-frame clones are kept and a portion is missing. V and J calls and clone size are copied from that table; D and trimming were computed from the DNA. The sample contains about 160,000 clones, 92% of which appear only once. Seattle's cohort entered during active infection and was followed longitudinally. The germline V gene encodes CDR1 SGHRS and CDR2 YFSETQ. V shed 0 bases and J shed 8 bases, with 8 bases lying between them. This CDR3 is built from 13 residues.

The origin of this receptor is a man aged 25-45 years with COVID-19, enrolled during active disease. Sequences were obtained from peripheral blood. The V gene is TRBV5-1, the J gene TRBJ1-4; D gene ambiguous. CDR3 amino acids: CASSLGGAEKLFF. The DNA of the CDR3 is TGCGCCAGCAGCTTGGGGGGAGCGGAAAAACTGTTTTTT.